This paragraph covers one T cell receptor (beta chain) sequence. This specimen comes from a study of blood T cell repertoires in COVID-19. Whole-study context: Sites across the United States, Italy and Spain contributed samples from acute and convalescent COVID-19. T cells, B-cell-depleted T cells, or PBMCs supplied cDNA or gDNA.

Authors' methods: Amplification of reference gene primers provided the estimated nucleated cell counts. Libraries were prepared by immunoSEQ multiplex PCR; TCRdb keeps only in-frame clonotypes and omits some of them. The DNA gave D and trimming, while V, J and clone size come from that table. The data contain around 220,000 clones, roughly nine tenths of them singletons. This CDR3 is 11 amino acids long. From germline, CDR1 is SQVTM and CDR2 ANQGSEA. Trimming stripped 6 bases from V and 7 bases from J, with 9 bases between. The chain links TRBV29-1 to TRBJ2-2; D unclear. Sample: peripheral blood. This clonotype originated in a woman aged 45-65 years with acute or convalescent COVID-19. CDR3 nucleotide sequence: TGCAGCGTCTCGGAGAGCGGGGAGCTGTTTTTT. This codes for CSVSESGELFF.